A selection of T cell receptor beta chains follows, all from one sample in a study of blood T cell repertoires in COVID-19. Clones were read by immunoSEQ multiplex PCR, and TCRdb kept only the in-frame ones, dropping some. The sample records over 150,000 clones, 85% to 90% being singletons. Sequenced material: peripheral blood. All receptors derive from a man in his fifties or sixties with active or convalescent COVID-19. The CDR3 runs from the conserved cysteine through the conserved F or W. The D gene is left open where the match is weak. Only part of the rows carry a size: once, few, many, or a class if the clone is expanded.

J gene | CDR3 length | V gene | clone size | D gene | CDR3 protein | CDR3 DNA
TRBJ1-4 | 13 | TRBV6-6 | . | . | CASSLIAEEKLFF | TGTGCCAGCAGTTTAATAGCAGAGGAAAAACTGTTTTTT
TRBJ2-2 | 14 | TRBV28 | . | . | CASGRAGYTGELFF | TGTGCCAGTGGCAGGGCGGGGTACACCGGGGAGCTGTTTTTT
TRBJ1-3 | 12 | TRBV10-3 | . | . | CAEWRMGNTIYF | TGTGCTGAGTGGCGGATGGGAAACACCATATATTTT
TRBJ1-3 | 17 | TRBV25-1 | few | . | CASSPPTRHSSGNTIYF | TGTGCCAGCAGTCCCCCGACCCGACATTCTTCTGGAAACACCATATATTTT
TRBJ1-1 | 15 | TRBV19 | . | . | CASSISGTGVTEAFF | TGTGCCAGTAGTATTTCAGGGACGGGGGTCACTGAAGCTTTCTTT
TRBJ2-7 | 14 | TRBV6-5 | few | . | CASSWIETGTPKNF | TGTGCCAGCAGTTGGATTGAGACCGGGACTCCAAAAAACTTC
TRBJ1-6 | 15 | TRBV6-1 | . | TRBD1 | CASSEAGRGYSPLHF | TGTGCCAGCAGTGAAGCCGGCAGGGGGTATTCACCCCTCCACTTT
TRBJ1-2 | 16 | TRBV28 | . | TRBD1 | CASSFRGQGTNYGYTF | TGTGCCAGCAGTTTCCGAGGACAGGGAACGAACTATGGCTACACCTTC
TRBJ2-3 | 15 | TRBV7-2 | . | TRBD1 | CASSWGQGDTDTQYF | TGTGCCAGCAGCTGGGGACAGGGAGATACAGATACGCAGTATTTT
TRBJ2-5 | 17 | TRBV7-6 | . | TRBD1 | CASSSRAVTGGFETQYF | TGTGCCAGCAGCTCAAGGGCGGTGACAGGGGGTTTTGAGACCCAGTACTTC
TRBJ2-1 | 14 | TRBV5-1 | . | TRBD1 | CASSLTGGYNEQFF | TGCGCCAGCAGTCTGACAGGGGGCTACAATGAGCAGTTCTTC
TRBJ2-5 | 14 | TRBV24-1 | . | TRBD1 | CATSDRQGRETQYF | TGTGCCACCAGTGATAGACAGGGTCGCGAGACCCAGTACTTC
TRBJ1-5 | 13 | TRBV19 | . | . | CASSLTGNQPQHF | TGTGCCAGTAGTCTAACGGGCAATCAGCCCCAGCATTTT
TRBJ1-3 | 16 | TRBV4-1 | few | TRBD1 | CASSGQTGTRGNTIYF | TGCGCCAGCAGCGGACAGACAGGGACTCGTGGAAACACCATATATTTT
TRBJ1-4 | 14 | TRBV19 | once | . | CASSRDRTNEKLFF | TGTGCCAGTAGTAGAGACAGAACTAATGAAAAACTGTTTTTT
TRBJ2-1 | 16 | TRBV7-2 | . | TRBD2 | CASSLALSYSGNEQFF | TGTGCCAGCAGCTTAGCACTTTCTTATAGCGGGAATGAGCAGTTCTTC
TRBJ1-2 | 13 | TRBV18 | . | TRBD1 | CASSGQEGYGYTF | TGTGCCAGCTCAGGACAGGAAGGATATGGCTACACCTTC
TRBJ2-2 | 15 | TRBV5-1 | . | TRBD1 | CASSLRQGSTGELFF | TGCGCCAGCAGCCTTAGACAGGGGAGCACCGGGGAGCTGTTTTTT
TRBJ1-1 | 14 | TRBV4-3 | . | . | CASSLTGGGGEAFF | TGCGCCAGCAGCCTCACCGGGGGTGGCGGTGAAGCTTTCTTT
TRBJ2-1 | 19 | TRBV4-1 | . | TRBD2 | CASSRTLRTSGREGDEQFF | TGCGCCAGCAGCCGAACACTCAGGACTAGCGGGAGGGAAGGGGATGAGCAGTTCTTC
TRBJ2-7 | 11 | TRBV3-1/TRBV3-2 | few | . | CASSQVEEQYF | TGTGCCAGCAGCCAAGTTGAGGAGCAGTACTTC
TRBJ2-3 | 17 | TRBV28 | once | TRBD2 | CASSSYGLAPITDTQYF | TGTGCCAGCAGCTCATACGGACTAGCGCCAATCACAGATACGCAGTATTTT
TRBJ2-3 | 15 | TRBV7-9 | . | TRBD1 | CASSYSGTGTDTQYF | TGTGCCAGCAGCTACTCCGGGACAGGCACAGATACGCAGTATTTT
TRBJ2-7 | 14 | TRBV7-9 | . | TRBD1 | CASSPQGASYEQYF | TGTGCCAGCAGCCCCCAGGGGGCAAGCTACGAGCAGTACTTC
TRBJ2-2 | 16 | TRBV11-3 | . | TRBD2 | CASSLGLAANTGELFF | TGTGCCAGCAGCTTAGGACTAGCGGCAAACACCGGGGAGCTGTTTTTT
TRBJ2-1 | 14 | TRBV7-2 | . | TRBD2 | CASSSLAGGSEQFF | TGTGCCAGCAGCTCTCTAGCGGGGGGGAGTGAGCAGTTCTTC
TRBJ1-2 | 17 | TRBV5-8 | . | TRBD1 | CASSLLAGQASNYGYTF | TGTGCCAGCAGCTTACTGGCGGGACAGGCATCTAACTATGGCTACACCTTC
TRBJ2-3 | 19 | TRBV5-4 | . | . | CASSLRLTNVVSSTDTQYF | TGTGCCAGCAGCTTGAGACTCACTAATGTGGTATCTAGCACAGATACGCAGTATTTT
TRBJ2-7 | 16 | TRBV9 | . | TRBD2 | CASSVGGFSGSYEQYF | TGTGCCAGCAGCGTAGGAGGTTTTAGCGGGAGTTACGAGCAGTACTTC
TRBJ2-7 | 14 | TRBV27 | . | TRBD1 | CASSFRTGGYEQYF | TGTGCCAGCAGTTTCAGGACAGGGGGCTACGAGCAGTACTTC
TRBJ1-1 | 16 | TRBV7-2 | . | . | CASSLAALDSHTEAFF | TGTGCCAGCAGCTTAGCGGCCCTGGACAGCCACACTGAAGCTTTCTTT